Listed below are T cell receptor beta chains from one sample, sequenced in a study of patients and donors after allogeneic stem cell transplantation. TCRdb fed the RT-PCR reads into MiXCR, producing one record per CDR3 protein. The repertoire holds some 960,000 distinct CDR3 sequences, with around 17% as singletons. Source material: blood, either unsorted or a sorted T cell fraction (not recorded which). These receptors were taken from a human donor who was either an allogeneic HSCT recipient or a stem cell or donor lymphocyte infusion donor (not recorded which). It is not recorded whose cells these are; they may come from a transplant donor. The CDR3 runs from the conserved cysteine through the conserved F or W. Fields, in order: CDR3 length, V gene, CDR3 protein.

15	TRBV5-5	CASSLVGQGDYEQYF
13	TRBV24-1	CATLGTADNEQFF
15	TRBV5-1	CASSLDDRANQPQHF
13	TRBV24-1	CATSDFWGTEAFF
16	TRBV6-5	CASSYEGQGAFNIQYF
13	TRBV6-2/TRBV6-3	CAIKRAPYNEQFF
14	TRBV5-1	CASSTSGTEPEQYF
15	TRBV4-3	CASSQDRQGGGPQHF
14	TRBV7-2	CASSRRQINTEAFF
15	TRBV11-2	CASSLVQGGDNEQFF
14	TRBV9	CASSVAFEESEQYF
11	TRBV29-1	CSADPSDEQFF
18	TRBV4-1	CASSRLEDRDSPGNTIYF
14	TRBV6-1	CASREQGRDQPQHF
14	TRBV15	CATSYDRVSGELFF
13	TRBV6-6	CAIQRAGGNTIYF